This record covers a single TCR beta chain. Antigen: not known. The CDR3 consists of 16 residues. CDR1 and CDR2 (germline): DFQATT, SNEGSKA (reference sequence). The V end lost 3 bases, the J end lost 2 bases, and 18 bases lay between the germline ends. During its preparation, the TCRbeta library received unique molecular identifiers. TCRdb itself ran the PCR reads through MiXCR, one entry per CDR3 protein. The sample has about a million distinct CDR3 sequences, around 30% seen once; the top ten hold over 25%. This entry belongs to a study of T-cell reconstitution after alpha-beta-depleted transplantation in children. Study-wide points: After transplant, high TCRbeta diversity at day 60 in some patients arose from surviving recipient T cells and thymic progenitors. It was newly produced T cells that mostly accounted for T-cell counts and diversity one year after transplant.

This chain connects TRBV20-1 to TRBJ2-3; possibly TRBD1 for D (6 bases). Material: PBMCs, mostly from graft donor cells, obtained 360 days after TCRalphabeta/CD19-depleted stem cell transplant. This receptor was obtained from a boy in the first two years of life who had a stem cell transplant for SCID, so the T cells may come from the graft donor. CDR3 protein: CSASDDRWGPTDTQYF. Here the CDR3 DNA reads TGCAGTGCTAGTGACGACAGGTGGGGCCCCACAGATACGCAGTATTTT.